Listed below are T cell receptor beta chains from one sample, sequenced in a study of Graves' ophthalmopathy and Graves' hyperthyroidism. TCRdb reprocessed the multiplex PCR reads with MiXCR, giving one entry per CDR3 protein. Of roughly 220,000 distinct CDR3 sequences in the sample, around 50% were seen once. The sequenced material came from peripheral blood. The receptors come from an adult man with Graves' ophthalmopathy. The CDR3 runs from the conserved cysteine through the conserved F or W. A D gene is named only where the DNA matches it firmly. Rows may omit the clone size; those that give it use once, few, many or a size class.

CDR3 | DNA | J | D | V | size
CASSLSRGGETQYF | TGTGCCAGCAGCTTATCCCGGGGGGGAGAGACCCAGTACTTC | TRBJ2-5 | TRBD2 | TRBV7-2 | many
CSVESGPNTGELFF | TGCAGCGTTGAAAGCGGGCCCAACACCGGGGAGCTGTTTTTT | TRBJ2-2 | . | TRBV29-1 | .
CASSPDRGGEKLFF | TGTGCCAGCAGTCCTGACAGGGGTGGTGAAAAACTGTTTTTT | TRBJ1-4 | TRBD1 | TRBV5-4 | few
CASGLPRGETQYF | TGTGCCAGCGGGCTCCCTAGAGGGGAGACCCAGTACTTC | TRBJ2-5 | . | TRBV2 | many
CSANLGEVNEKLFF | TGCAGTGCTAATCTCGGGGAGGTAAACGAAAAACTGTTTTTT | TRBJ1-4 | . | TRBV20-1 | few
CASRKSGTGKTGELFF | TGTGCCAGCAGAAAATCCGGGACAGGGAAAACCGGGGAGCTGTTTTTT | TRBJ2-2 | TRBD1 | TRBV7-9 | .
CSAQRRADNRLLTEAFF | TGCAGTGCTCAGAGGCGAGCGGACAATCGACTTCTCACTGAAGCTTTCTTT | TRBJ1-1 | . | TRBV20-1 | .
CASSLEAGKVTEAFF | TGCGCCAGCAGCTTGGAAGCAGGGAAAGTAACTGAAGCTTTCTTT | TRBJ1-1 | . | TRBV5-1 | .
CSPPAGPLGTQYF | TGCAGTCCCCCCGCGGGGCCGCTCGGGACCCAGTACTTC | TRBJ2-5 | . | TRBV20-1 | many
CASSLARGGYTF | TGTGCCAGCAGCTTAGCCCGGGGTGGCTACACCTTC | TRBJ1-2 | . | TRBV5-8 | .
CASGGTANSPLHF | TGCGCCAGCGGCGGGACAGCGAATTCACCCCTCCACTTT | TRBJ1-6 | TRBD1 | TRBV10-1 | .
CASSLTVTALNYGYTF | TGTGCCAGCAGCTTAACGGTGACGGCACTTAACTATGGCTACACCTTC | TRBJ1-2 | . | TRBV7-3 | few
CSARGQETRDEQYF | TGCAGTGCTAGAGGACAGGAGACAAGGGACGAGCAGTACTTC | TRBJ2-7 | . | TRBV20-1 | few
CASSLDLSSSYEQYF | TGTGCCAGCAGCTTAGACTTGTCAAGCTCCTACGAGCAGTACTTC | TRBJ2-7 | . | TRBV11-2 | .
CASSETQGDQETQYF | TGCGCCAGCAGTGAGACCCAGGGGGACCAAGAGACCCAGTACTTC | TRBJ2-5 | TRBD1 | TRBV10-2 | .
CSAVWDTHQPQHF | TGCAGTGCTGTATGGGACACCCATCAGCCCCAGCATTTT | TRBJ1-5 | . | TRBV20-1 | few
CASSSGSLNTEAFF | TGTGCCAGCAGTTCGGGCAGTTTGAACACTGAAGCTTTCTTT | TRBJ1-1 | . | TRBV12-3/TRBV12-4 | .
CASSQGRTNTEAFF | TGTGCCAGCAGCCAGGGACGGACAAACACTGAAGCTTTCTTT | TRBJ1-1 | . | TRBV7-9 | few
CATSDPKTGGYEQYF | TGTGCCACCAGTGACCCCAAGACAGGGGGCTACGAGCAGTACTTC | TRBJ2-7 | TRBD1 | TRBV24-1 | few
CASSTRLAGLAEQYF | TGTGCCAGCAGCACCAGACTAGCGGGTTTGGCCGAGCAGTACTTC | TRBJ2-7 | TRBD2 | TRBV7-3 | few
CASSPAGLAKTEAFF | TGTGCCAGTAGTCCAGCCGGGCTAGCGAAAACTGAAGCTTTCTTT | TRBJ1-1 | . | TRBV19 | .
CASSLGGGENEKLFF | TGTGCCAGCAGCTTAGGAGGGGGCGAGAATGAAAAACTGTTTTTT | TRBJ1-4 | TRBD1 | TRBV7-9 | .
CASSAYRDRGYEQYF | TGTGCCAGCAGCGCTTACCGGGACAGGGGTTACGAGCAGTACTTC | TRBJ2-7 | TRBD1 | TRBV9 | .
CASSTHRGLIDEQYF | TGTGCCAGTAGTACCCACAGGGGATTGATAGACGAGCAGTACTTC | TRBJ2-7 | TRBD1 | TRBV19 | .
CASSFIRGYEQYF | TGTGCCAGCAGCTTCATCAGGGGTTACGAGCAGTACTTC | TRBJ2-7 | . | TRBV13 | few
CASSQEGRPGANVLTF | TGTGCCAGCAGCCAAGAGGGCCGCCCCGGGGCCAACGTCCTGACTTTC | TRBJ2-6 | . | TRBV14 | .
CASSFPRDRGSNQPQHF | TGTGCCAGCAGCTTTCCCCGGGACAGGGGAAGCAATCAGCCCCAGCATTTT | TRBJ1-5 | TRBD1 | TRBV7-9 | many
CASSFPASSGANVLTF | TGTGCCAGCAGTTTCCCCGCTAGCTCTGGGGCCAACGTCCTGACTTTC | TRBJ2-6 | . | TRBV12-3/TRBV12-4 | .
CASSYSGQPQETQYF | TGTGCCAGCAGTTACTCAGGTCAGCCACAAGAGACCCAGTACTTC | TRBJ2-5 | . | TRBV6-6 | .
CASSLGSGTGSYEQYF | TGTGCCAGCAGCTTAGGATCCGGGACAGGGAGCTACGAGCAGTACTTC | TRBJ2-7 | TRBD1 | TRBV7-6 | .
CASSPQGAEKLFF | TGTGCCAGCAGTCCACAGGGGGCTGAAAAACTGTTTTTT | TRBJ1-4 | TRBD1 | TRBV6-5 | .
CSVAGLLNYGYTF | TGCAGCGTCGCGGGACTCCTGAACTATGGCTACACCTTC | TRBJ1-2 | . | TRBV29-1 | many
CSVGGEFRGETQYF | TGCAGCGTTGGAGGAGAGTTCCGGGGGGAGACCCAGTACTTC | TRBJ2-5 | . | TRBV29-1 | few
CASSNPLGTGISGANVLTF | TGCGCCAGCAGCAACCCTTTAGGGACAGGTATCTCTGGGGCCAACGTCCTGACTTTC | TRBJ2-6 | TRBD1 | TRBV5-1 | .
CSARGDIGELFF | TGCAGTGCTAGGGGGGACATCGGGGAGCTGTTTTTT | TRBJ2-2 | . | TRBV20-1 | .
CASSLAFRGPNTEAFF | TGTGCCAGCAGCTTAGCGTTTCGGGGTCCAAACACTGAAGCTTTCTTT | TRBJ1-1 | . | TRBV7-8 | few
CSARVREGGRSSYEQYF | TGCAGTGCTAGAGTCCGCGAGGGGGGGAGAAGCTCCTACGAGCAGTACTTC | TRBJ2-7 | . | TRBV20-1 | .
CASSSQTGEGSPLHF | TGTGCCAGCAGCTCGCAGACAGGGGAAGGTTCACCCCTCCACTTT | TRBJ1-6 | TRBD1 | TRBV7-9 | .
CASTEGRIHGYTF | TGTGCCAGCACCGAGGGCAGGATCCATGGCTACACCTTC | TRBJ1-2 | . | TRBV28 | .
CSVAGENYGYTF | TGCAGCGTTGCAGGGGAGAACTATGGCTACACCTTC | TRBJ1-2 | . | TRBV29-1 | many
CASSWTAYSNQPQHF | TGTGCCAGTAGTTGGACGGCTTATAGCAATCAGCCCCAGCATTTT | TRBJ1-5 | . | TRBV19 | few
CASSSRGLEAFF | TGTGCCAGCAGCTCCAGAGGGCTGGAAGCTTTCTTT | TRBJ1-1 | . | TRBV7-9 | few
CAIERDRGNSPLHF | TGTGCCATCGAGCGGGACAGGGGAAATTCACCCCTCCACTTT | TRBJ1-6 | TRBD1 | TRBV10-3 | .